One and the same sample provided the 23 T cell receptor beta chains below, sequenced in a study of CD8 T cells in ankylosing spondylitis. TCRdb re-called the 5' RACE reads with MiXCR, one entry per CDR3 protein. The table includes about 800,000 distinct CDR3 sequences, about 12% detected once. Study observations and caveats: Within ankylosing spondylitis blood, a TCR beta motif made up of several highly homologous variants appeared to be characteristic.

No cognate antigen is known for these TCRs. The sample consisted of blood, either unsorted or a sorted T cell fraction (not recorded which). The receptor source for this set is a male donor with ankylosing spondylitis.

V is TRBV20-1 and J is TRBJ1-4, with 11 bases lining up with TRBD1. With 3 bases clipped from V and 7 bases from J, the junction kept 1 base outside the gene matches. This CDR3 is 13 amino acids long. Per the germline V gene, CDR1 is DFQATT and CDR2 is SNEGSKA (reference sequence). Here the CDR3 DNA reads TGCAGTGCTAGGGACAGGGGGCTTGAAAAACTGTTTTTT. Translation: CSARDRGLEKLFF.

This clonotype was found a few times. This chain joins TRBV18 and TRBJ1-1, with TRBD1 identical over 7 bases. The CDR3 spans 15 residues. With 6 bases clipped from V and 1 base from J, the junction kept 8 bases outside the gene matches. Germline assignment: CDR1 KGHSH and CDR2 LQKENI. The CDR3 DNA reads TGTGCCAGCTCCTTGACGCGACAGGGGAACACTGAAGCTTTCTTT. Protein: CASSLTRQGNTEAFF.

This clonotype was observed many times. An end of the junction differs from the germline gene, which may be a read error. V gene TRBV5-1 combines with J gene TRBJ1-1; 9 bases align to TRBD1. The germline CDR1 and CDR2 sequences are SGHRS and YFSETQ. The CDR3 is made up of 14 amino acids. The CDR3 loop reads CASSRDRANTEAFF. The CDR3 DNA reads as TGTGCCAGCAGCCGGGACAGGGCGAACACTGAAGCTTTCTTT.

This clonotype occurred a few times. CDR3 sequence reads: CASSLWGQETGYTF. The CDR3 DNA is TGTGCCAGCAGTCTCTGGGGACAGGAGACGGGCTACACCTTC. The chain carries TRBV12-3 or TRBV12-4 and TRBJ1-2, with 8 bases lining up with TRBD1. Trimming removed 5 bases from V and 8 bases from J; junction bases left unmatched: 10. The CDR3 sequence is 14 residues long.

This clonotype occurred many times. The V gene is TRBV5-1, the J gene TRBJ1-1; 10 bases fit TRBD1. Germline CDR1 is SGHRS and CDR2 is YFSETQ. This CDR3 contains 14 residues. V shed 3 bases and J 1 base; nucleotides not matched to a gene: 0. The DNA of the CDR3 is TGCGCCAGCAGCTGGGACAGGGGGAACACTGAAGCTTTCTTT. It translates to CASSWDRGNTEAFF.

The table lists this clonotype with many counts. The DNA for the CDR3 is TGTGCCAGCAGTCTTCTCCGGGACACACCCTACGAGCAGTACTTC. Encoded protein: CASSLLRDTPYEQYF. The V and J genes are TRBV6-1 and TRBJ2-7; D is possibly TRBD1 (6 bases). The CDR3 spans 15 residues. The V end was cut by 5 bases, the J end by 2 bases, with 16 bases between. The germline V gene has CDR1 MNHNS and CDR2 SASEGT.

This clonotype has a handful of counts. This chain uses TRBV6-1 with TRBJ1-5; TRBD1 might be the D (5 bases). CDR3 length equals 12 residues. V shed 8 bases and J shed 11 bases, with 16 bases lying between them. Germline V gene lookup returns CDR1 MNHNS and CDR2 SASEGT. This CDR3 is CASSGGDSSQHF. CDR3 nucleotide sequence: TGTGCCAGCTCGGGGGGGGATTCGTCCCAGCATTTT.

V usage is TRBV20-1 and J usage is TRBJ2-3, with D possibly being TRBD1 (5 bases). With 6 bases removed from V and 3 bases from J, the gap between germline ends came to 16 bases. Germline V CDR1 and CDR2: DFQATT, SNEGSKA (reference sequence). The CDR3 has 14 amino acids. In DNA, the CDR3 is TGCAGTGCCGGTTTCGCTGACAGAACAGATACGCAGTATTTT. This encodes CSAGFADRTDTQYF.

This clonotype was counted a few times. This chain uses TRBV20-1 with TRBJ1-3; weak D call: TRBD1 (5 bases). Germline lookup yields CDR1 DFQATT and CDR2 SNEGSKA (reference sequence). Deletions cut 5 bases from V and 0 bases from J, with 17 bases between. The CDR3 extends over 16 amino acids. The CDR3 here is CSARSLGQLSGNTIYF. Written as DNA, the CDR3 is TGCAGTGCTCGCTCCCTAGGACAACTCTCTGGAAACACCATATATTTT.

This clonotype was counted at least ten times. The rearrangement uses TRBV29-1 and TRBJ1-2, with D unclear. The CDR3 runs to 11 residues. V lost 4 bases and J 7 bases, leaving 10 bases between the germline ends. Germline CDR1 reads SQVTM; CDR2 reads ANQGSEA. The CDR3 spells CSVAGIGGYTF. In DNA form, the CDR3 reads TGCAGCGTTGCTGGGATCGGTGGCTACACCTTC.

This clonotype came up a few times. CDR3 sequence (DNA): TGCGCCAGCAGCTTGGGGGTCGGGGACACGACCACAGATACGCAGTATTTT. Encoded protein: CASSLGVGDTTTDTQYF. The J gene is TRBJ2-3, the V gene TRBV5-1, with D perhaps matching TRBD1 (6 bases). V was pared by 0 bases and J by 2 bases, with 16 bases between. Germline V gene sequence: CDR1 SGHRS, CDR2 YFSETQ. The CDR3 spans 17 residues.

This clonotype was observed a few times. The CDR3, as DNA: TGTGCCAGCAGCCGGGAAGGGGCGATGGCCCAGCATTTT. It is translated as CASSREGAMAQHF. The chain links TRBV7-2 to TRBJ1-5; perhaps TRBD1 as D (5 bases). Between the trimmed V and J ends, which lost 5 bases and 11 bases, there was a span of 16 bases. Germline V CDR1 and CDR2: SGHTA, FQGNSA. The CDR3 covers 13 residues.

This clonotype came up a few times. V is TRBV5-1 and J is TRBJ2-7; a possible D gene is TRBD1 (6 bases). Germline V gene lookup returns CDR1 SGHRS and CDR2 YFSETQ. Trimming pared 0 bases from V and 5 bases from J, leaving 18 bases between. The CDR3 is 16 amino acids. As DNA, the CDR3 is TGCGCCAGCAGCTTGGGACAGGTTCTCGCCGCCAACGAGCAGTACTTC. Amino acid sequence: CASSLGQVLAANEQYF. The full variable domain, rest sourced from reference TRBV5-1 and TRBJ2-7, is KAGVTQTPRYLIKTRGQQVTLSCSPISGHRSVSWYQQTPGQGLQFLFEYFSETQRNKGNFPGRFSGRQFSNSRSEMNVSTLELGDSALYLCASSLGQVLAANEQYFGPGTRLTVT.

The rearrangement links TRBV6-2 or TRBV6-3 to TRBJ2-5, with TRBD1 matching over 8 bases. This CDR3 is 13 amino acids long. Per the germline V gene, CDR1 is MNHEY and CDR2 is SVGEGT. Unmatched junction bases numbered 7, after V lost 8 bases and J lost 5 bases. Here the CDR3 DNA reads TGTGCCAGCGCGGACAGGGCTCGGGAGACCCAGTACTTC. Residues: CASADRARETQYF.

This clonotype was seen more than once but under ten times. V usage is TRBV24-1 and J usage is TRBJ2-1; TRBD1 might be the D (5 bases). V was pared by 1 base and J by 8 bases, with 14 bases between. Germline-derived CDR1 and CDR2 are KGHDR and SFDVKD. The CDR3 length is 15 residues. The DNA of the CDR3 is TGTGCCACCAGTGATTTTGGGCAGGGTACGGATGAGCAGTTCTTC. Protein: CATSDFGQGTDEQFF.

This clonotype showed up just a few times. The chain links TRBV5-1 to TRBJ2-2, with a possible D match to TRBD2 (5 bases). Deletions cut 4 bases from V and 1 base from J, with 11 bases between. The CDR3 has 15 residues. Germline CDR1 reads SGHRS; CDR2 reads YFSETQ. The CDR3 protein is CASSPREGNTGELFF. Here the CDR3 DNA reads TGCGCCAGCAGCCCCCGGGAAGGGAACACCGGGGAGCTGTTTTTT.

V usage is TRBV7-2 and J usage is TRBJ2-1; D is ambiguous. V lost 0 bases and J lost 7, with 7 bases in between. The CDR3 has 13 residues. CDR1 and CDR2 (germline): SGHTA, FQGNSA. The CDR3 here is CASSLAPENEQFF. The DNA for the CDR3 is TGTGCCAGCAGCTTAGCGCCCGAAAATGAGCAGTTCTTC.

About this clonotype: The junction departs from germline at one end; a sequencing error may be responsible. DNA for the CDR3: TGCAGTGCTAGCAGGGCGGCTGAAGCTGTCTTT. It encodes CSASRAAEAVF. The chain couples TRBV20-1 to TRBJ1-1, with D maybe TRBD1 (5 bases). Germline CDR1 reads DFQATT; CDR2 reads SNEGSKA (reference sequence). The CDR3 runs to 11 residues.

This chain connects TRBV7-2 to TRBJ2-5; 7 nucleotides match TRBD1. The CDR3 sequence is 13 residues long. Germline V gene sequence: CDR1 SGHTA, CDR2 FQGNSA. V trimming: 4 bases; J trimming: 5 bases; junction bases outside the gene matches: 4. The CDR3 bases are TGTGCCAGCAGCTCCGGACAGGACGAGACCCAGTACTTC. Translating gives CASSSGQDETQYF.

The chain joins TRBV7-9 to TRBJ2-2; 8 bases line up with TRBD1. Germline trimming cut 5 bases from V and 5 bases from J; bases unmatched to any gene: 10. CDR1 and CDR2 (germline): SEHNR, FQNEAQ (reference sequence). This CDR3 spans 16 amino acids. DNA of the CDR3: TGTGCCAGCAGCCCAACAGGGGGTGAAGGGACCGGGGAGCTGTTTTTT. It codes for CASSPTGGEGTGELFF.

In this sample, this clonotype turned up a few times. The CDR3 DNA is TGCAGTGCTAGTCCCCTAGCGGGAGCAGATACGCAGTATTTT. Amino acid sequence: CSASPLAGADTQYF. This chain links TRBV20-1 with TRBJ2-3; 10 bases fit TRBD2. The CDR3 spans 14 residues. CDR1 is DFQATT, CDR2 SNEGSKA, per germline (reference sequence). The trim removed 3 bases at V and 4 bases at J, leaving 4 bases unmatched.

This clonotype has more than one count but fewer than ten. The rearrangement uses TRBV30 and TRBJ2-3; 12 bases align to TRBD2. CDR1 and CDR2 from the germline V gene are GTSNPN and SVGIG (reference sequence). The CDR3 covers 18 residues. V trimming: 2 bases; J trimming: 6 bases; junction bases outside the gene matches: 15. The CDR3 spells CAWSLLAGGPRATDTQYF. The CDR3 nucleotides are TGTGCCTGGAGTTTACTAGCGGGGGGTCCCCGAGCAACGGATACGCAGTATTTT.

The rearrangement joins TRBV7-9 to TRBJ2-5; 7 bases map to TRBD2. Germline lookup yields CDR1 SEHNR and CDR2 FQNEAQ (reference sequence). V trimming: 3 bases; J trimming: 4 bases; junction bases outside the gene matches: 8. The CDR3 is made up of 15 amino acids. The DNA of the CDR3 is TGTGCCAGCAGCTTCGGCGGGAGCGAAGGAGAGACCCAGTACTTC. Protein sequence: CASSFGGSEGETQYF.